These 6 T cell receptor beta chains were all obtained from the same sample, sequenced in a study of blood T cell repertoires in COVID-19 (TCRdb year 2020). The library was made by the immunoSEQ multiplex PCR assay. The table comes from immuneACCESS by way of TCRdb, which keeps in-frame sequences with V and J called. Part of the clones is missing from these tables; in studies checked, under half for an unresolved V gene and the rest for unknown reasons. The sample table contains about 240,000 clones; only one count was recorded for roughly 90% of them. The ten largest clonotypes hold about 2.5% of the sample. Material for sequencing was PBMCs or T cells enriched from blood (not recorded which). The receptors were sampled from a woman in her twenties or thirties with acute COVID-19.

This chain links TRBV7-9 with TRBJ2-2, with D tentatively TRBD1 (6 bases). V was clipped by 3 bases and J by 3 bases, with 11 bases between them. CDR1 is SEHNR and CDR2 is FQNEAQ in the germline V gene (reference sequence). This CDR3 contains 15 residues. The CDR3 DNA follows: TGTGCCAGCAGCTTCCAGGGACAAGACACCGGGGAGCTGTTTTTT. It yields the protein CASSFQGQDTGELFF. Together with reference TRBV7-9 and TRBJ2-2, the CDR3 gives the full variable domain: DTGVSQNPRHKITKRGQNVTFRCDPISEHNRLYWYRQTLGQGPEFLTYFQNEAQLEKSRLLSDRFSAERPKGSFSTLEIQRTEQGDSAMYLCASSFQGQDTGELFFGEGSRLTVL.

The gene calls are TRBV7-2 and TRBJ2-4, with D perhaps matching TRBD2 (5 bases). Germline loops: CDR1 SGHTA, CDR2 FQGNSA. Trimming left V 7 bases short and J 2 bases short, with 15 bases between. The CDR3 consists of 15 residues. The DNA for the CDR3 is TGTGCCAGCACTCCGACCGGGGTCACCAAAAACATTCAGTACTTC. Translating gives CASTPTGVTKNIQYF.

This clone was seen once. The chain uses TRBV6-1 and TRBJ1-4; D is undetermined. The CDR3 length is 15 residues. CDR1 and CDR2 from the germline V gene are MNHNS and SASEGT. The V and J ends lost 5 bases and 0 bases respectively, with 10 bases between them. In DNA form, the CDR3 reads TGTGCCAGCAGTAGAGTATATCCAACTAATGAAAAACTGTTTTTT. Translating gives CASSRVYPTNEKLFF.

The CDR3 reads CASSTRYGNQPQHF. CDR3 nucleotide sequence: TGTGCCAGCTCAACAAGATATGGCAATCAGCCCCAGCATTTT. The J gene is TRBJ1-5, the V gene TRBV2; D gene ambiguous. V was cut by 8 bases and J by 2 bases, with 13 bases left in between. CDR3 length equals 14 residues. Germline CDR1 and CDR2: SNHLY and FYNNEI.

Here the CDR3 reads CAWSVRLNYGYTF. The CDR3 bases are TGTGCCTGGAGTGTACGACTGAACTATGGCTACACCTTC. The chain is built from TRBV30 and TRBJ1-2; D uncertain. The V end lost 0 bases, the J end lost 2 bases, and 7 bases lay between the germline ends. The CDR3 is 13 amino acids. The germline CDR1 and CDR2 sequences are GTSNPN and SVGIG (reference sequence).

This chain connects TRBV5-1 to TRBJ1-6; no firm D call. Germline V gene lookup returns CDR1 SGHRS and CDR2 YFSETQ. V shed 0 bases and J shed 7 bases, with 11 bases lying between them. This CDR3 has 15 residues. The chain's CDR3 is CASSLGAVENSPLHF. CDR3 coding DNA: TGCGCCAGCAGCTTGGGCGCGGTAGAGAATTCACCCCTCCACTTT.